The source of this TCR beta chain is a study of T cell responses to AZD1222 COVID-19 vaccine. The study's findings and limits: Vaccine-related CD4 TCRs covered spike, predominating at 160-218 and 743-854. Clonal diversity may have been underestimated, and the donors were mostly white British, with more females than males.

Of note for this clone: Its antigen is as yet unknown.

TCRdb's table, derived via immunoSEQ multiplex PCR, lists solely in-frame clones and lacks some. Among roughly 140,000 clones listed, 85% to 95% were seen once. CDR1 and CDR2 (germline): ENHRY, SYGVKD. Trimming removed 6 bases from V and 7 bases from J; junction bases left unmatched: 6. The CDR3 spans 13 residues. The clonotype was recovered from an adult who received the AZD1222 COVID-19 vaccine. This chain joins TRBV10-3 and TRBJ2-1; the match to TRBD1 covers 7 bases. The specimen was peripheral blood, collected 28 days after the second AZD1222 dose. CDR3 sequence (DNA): TGTGCCATCAGGATACAGGGGTCGAATGAGCAGTTCTTC. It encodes CAIRIQGSNEQFF.